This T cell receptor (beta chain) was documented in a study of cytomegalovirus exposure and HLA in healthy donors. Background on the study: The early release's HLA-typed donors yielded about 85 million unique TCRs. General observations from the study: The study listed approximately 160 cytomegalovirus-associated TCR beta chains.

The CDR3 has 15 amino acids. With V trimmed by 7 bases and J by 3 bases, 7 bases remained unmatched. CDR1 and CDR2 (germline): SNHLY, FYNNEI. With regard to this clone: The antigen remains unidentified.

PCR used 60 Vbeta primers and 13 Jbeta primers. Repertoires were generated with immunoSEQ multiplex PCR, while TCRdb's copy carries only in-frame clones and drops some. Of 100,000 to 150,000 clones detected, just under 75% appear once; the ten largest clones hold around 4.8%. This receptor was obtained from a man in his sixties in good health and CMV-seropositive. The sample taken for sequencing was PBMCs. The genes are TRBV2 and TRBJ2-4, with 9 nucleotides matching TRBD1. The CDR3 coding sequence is TGTGCCAGCAATAGGGACAGGGTCGGCAAAAACATTCAGTACTTC. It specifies CASNRDRVGKNIQYF.